The 16 T cell receptor beta chains below were found in one sample sequenced in a study of OX40 agonist ivuxolimab in advanced cancers. Clones were read by immunoSEQ multiplex PCR, and TCRdb kept only the in-frame ones, dropping some. The profile shows some 100,000 clones, about 93% of them singletons. The sample here was CD4+ or CD8+ T cells sorted from blood, taken in a trial of the OX40 agonist ivuxolimab. The receptors stem from an adult with an advanced solid tumor such as melanoma, head and neck, liver or kidney cancer.

This chain joins TRBV6-5 and TRBJ1-2, with D uncertain. The germline CDR1 and CDR2 sequences are MNHEY and SVGAGI. Trimming took off 3 bases at V and 3 bases at J, with 8 bases between the two ends. CDR3 length: 13 amino acids. The CDR3 protein is CASSYGPDYGYTF. The CDR3 bases are TGTGCCAGCAGTTATGGGCCGGACTATGGCTACACCTTC.

Only a few counts were recorded for this clone. The chain combines TRBV6-1 with TRBJ2-1, with 9 positions matching TRBD2. The CDR3 has 15 amino acids. Germline lookup yields CDR1 MNHNS and CDR2 SASEGT. Trimming at V came to 6 bases and at J to 4 bases, leaving 7 bases not matched to a gene. As DNA, the CDR3 is TGTGCCAGCAGCGTTAGCGGGAGTGGGTACAATGAGCAGTTCTTC. The encoded protein is CASSVSGSGYNEQFF.

This chain links TRBV6-6 with TRBJ2-3; no clear D gene. Trimming took 5 bases from V and 4 from J, leaving 7 bases between them. Germline lookup yields CDR1 MNHNY and CDR2 SVGAGI (reference sequence). The CDR3 extends over 12 amino acids. CDR3 sequence (DNA): TGTGCCAGCAGTAAACTCCCAGATACGCAGTATTTT. Translating gives CASSKLPDTQYF.

The CDR3 DNA is TGTGCCAGCCGCGATTCAGGGCCCGATGGCTACACCTTC. Translating gives CASRDSGPDGYTF. The rearrangement joins TRBV6-5 to TRBJ1-2; D is perhaps TRBD1 (5 bases). Trimming took off 8 bases at V and 6 bases at J, with 16 bases between the two ends. CDR3 size: 13 residues. Germline V gene lookup returns CDR1 MNHEY and CDR2 SVGAGI.

The chain combines TRBV5-1 with TRBJ2-7; TRBD1 matches 11 bases. CDR1 SGHRS and CDR2 YFSETQ come from the germline V gene. Losses at the gene ends were 0 bases for V and 9 bases for J; bases not matched to a gene: 5. This CDR3 is 14 amino acids long. For the CDR3, the DNA is TGCGCCAGCAGCTTGGCGGGGACAGGGGGTCCGCAGTACTTC. This codes for CASSLAGTGGPQYF.

V usage is TRBV2 and J usage is TRBJ1-5; 9 bases are a match to TRBD1. The CDR3 is 14 amino acids. Germline V CDR1 and CDR2: SNHLY, FYNNEI. Trimming cost V 7 bases and J 5 bases; bases outside gene matches: 6. The CDR3 sequence is CASMGTGRDQPQHF. CDR3 sequence (DNA): TGTGCCAGCATGGGGACAGGGAGGGATCAGCCCCAGCATTTT.

The chain combines TRBV19 with TRBJ2-3; D remains unclear. Per germline, CDR1 LNHDA and CDR2 SQIVND (reference sequence). The CDR3 length is 17 residues. The germline V and J ends were trimmed by 3 bases and 0 bases, with 16 bases remaining between them. As DNA, the CDR3 is TGTGCCAGTAGTATCGTATTAAATAGGTTTAGCACAGATACGCAGTATTTT. Encoded protein: CASSIVLNRFSTDTQYF.

This rearrangement joins TRBV30 to TRBJ1-5; D uncertain. Per germline, CDR1 GTSNPN and CDR2 SVGIG (reference sequence). Trimming stripped 8 bases from V and 4 bases from J, with 12 bases between. CDR3 length: 12 residues. CDR3 in amino acids: CAAGRGNQPQHF. CDR3 nucleotide sequence: TGTGCCGCCGGACGGGGAAATCAGCCCCAGCATTTT.

The chain couples TRBV7-9 to TRBJ1-4; no firm D call. V was shortened by 2 bases and J by 8 bases, with 15 bases between the two germline ends. CDR3 length: 15 residues. From germline, CDR1 is SEHNR and CDR2 FQNEAQ (reference sequence). The CDR3 DNA follows: TGTGCCAGCAGCTTAAGTTGGGGAGGCCCAGAAAAACTGTTTTTT. Its translation is CASSLSWGGPEKLFF.

This chain links TRBV19 with TRBJ1-6; TRBD1 matches at 7 bases. In germline, CDR1 is LNHDA, CDR2 SQIVND (reference sequence). With 5 bases clipped from V and 6 bases from J, the junction kept 7 bases outside the gene matches. The CDR3 extends over 15 amino acids. The CDR3 loop is CASSSPGQSNSPLHF. The CDR3 DNA is TGTGCCAGTAGTTCACCGGGACAGTCTAATTCACCCCTCCACTTT.

This clone was observed once. The chain recombines TRBV4-3 with TRBJ2-2; 10 bases match TRBD2. CDR3 length: 17 residues. In germline, CDR1 is LGHNA, CDR2 YSLEER. V dropped 3 bases and J dropped 1; count of bases not matched to a gene: 5. As DNA, the CDR3 is TGCGCCAGCAGCCAGTCCGGGACTAGCGAGAACACCGGGGAGCTGTTTTTT. This gives the protein CASSQSGTSENTGELFF.

V usage is TRBV18 and J usage is TRBJ1-2; 7 nucleotides align to TRBD1. With V trimmed by 5 bases and J by 6 bases, 9 bases remained unmatched. CDR3 length equals 14 residues. Germline V gives CDR1 KGHSH, CDR2 LQKENI. The CDR3 region is CASSRQGNSDGYTF. The DNA of the CDR3 is TGTGCCAGCTCAAGACAGGGAAATTCTGATGGCTACACCTTC.

The chain combines TRBV7-2 with TRBJ2-1; D might be TRBD2 (5 bases). Germline V gene sequence: CDR1 SGHTA, CDR2 FQGNSA. Trimming removed 5 bases at V and 3 bases at J, with 11 bases between. The length of the CDR3 is 14 residues. The DNA for the CDR3 is TGTGCCAGCAGCCTCGCCGCGGGCTACAATGAGCAGTTCTTC. Its translation: CASSLAAGYNEQFF. Full variable domain (missing parts from reference TRBV7-2 and TRBJ2-1): GAGVSQSPSNKVTEKGKDVELRCDPISGHTALYWYRQSLGQGLEFLIYFQGNSAPDKSGLPSDRFSAERTGGSVSTLTIQRTQQEDSAVYLCASSLAAGYNEQFFGPGTRLTVL.

This chain uses TRBV19 with TRBJ1-2; 7 bases align to TRBD1. From germline, CDR1 is LNHDA and CDR2 SQIVND (reference sequence). V was clipped by 2 bases and J by 4 bases; unmatched bases: 7. The CDR3 has 15 residues. The CDR3 DNA reads TGTGCCAGTAGTATACCCCGGGCAGGGGGCTATGGCTACACCTTC. This encodes CASSIPRAGGYGYTF.

The chain combines TRBV9 with TRBJ2-1; tentative D call: TRBD2 (6 bases). Trimming left V 0 bases short and J 4 bases short, with 14 bases between. The CDR3 has 16 amino acids. Germline V gene lookup returns CDR1 SGDLS and CDR2 YYNGEE. The CDR3 DNA follows: TGTGCCAGCAGCGTAGGGCTGTCTAGCGAATACAATGAGCAGTTCTTC. Its translation is CASSVGLSSEYNEQFF.

The rearrangement uses TRBV30 and TRBJ2-5; TRBD1 agrees at 7 bases. Germline CDR1 is GTSNPN and CDR2 is SVGIG (reference sequence). The J segment lost 6 bases and the V segment lost 2 bases, leaving 6 bases of the junction unmatched. The CDR3 runs to 13 residues. The CDR3 region is CAWSPLDRKTQYF. As DNA, the CDR3 is TGTGCCTGGAGTCCGCTGGACAGGAAGACCCAGTACTTC.